The rows below give T cell receptor beta chains drawn from one sample of a study of cytomegalovirus exposure and HLA in healthy donors. Here immunoSEQ multiplex PCR was the method, and the copy in TCRdb shows in-frame clones only, minus some. The table lists under 200,000 clones, 80% of them singletons. Input material: PBMCs. Every receptor here comes from a man aged 40-49 years in good health and CMV-seronegative. Each CDR3 is given with its conserved first and last residue.

v_call	j_call	cdr3_aa
TRBV18	TRBJ1-3	CASSPAGTGFSGNTIYF
TRBV7-9	TRBJ1-2	CASIGDYGYTF
TRBV20-1	TRBJ2-7	CSAPQGVKQYF
TRBV2	TRBJ2-5	CASNIGLAGQETQYF
TRBV19	TRBJ2-5	CASRDQETQYF
TRBV2	TRBJ2-4	CASKLAGYKNIQYF
TRBV11-3	TRBJ2-1	CASSRGGGPYNEQFF
TRBV6-5	TRBJ2-1	CASSYSRTSGDYEQFF
TRBV7-9	TRBJ1-3	CASSVPGGGNTIYF
TRBV4-1	TRBJ1-3	CASSQTPLSGNTIYF
TRBV30	TRBJ2-7	CAWVLSGSYEQYF
TRBV5-4	TRBJ2-5	CASSLGNSETQYF
TRBV19	TRBJ2-2	CASSSTVAGELFF
TRBV5-5	TRBJ1-4	CASSLGGWVEKLFF
TRBV19	TRBJ2-3	CASGSHRGADTQYF
TRBV5-1	.	CASSLSLTGTVTYEQYF
TRBV10-3	TRBJ1-1	CAISNGGQGIEAFF
TRBV6-4	TRBJ2-2	CAIPDRLGELFF
TRBV4-1	TRBJ2-1	CASSQAPVGDEQFF
TRBV5-1	TRBJ2-7	CASSPNRDSTYEQYF
TRBV21-1	TRBJ1-3	CASSNHRVGNTIYF
TRBV5-1	TRBJ1-1	CASSWGTGVKAFF
TRBV7-9	TRBJ1-1	CASSLYNTEAFF
TRBV7-9	TRBJ2-1	CASSVQRTSSYNEQFF
TRBV7-6	TRBJ1-5	CASSLETGSNQPQHF
TRBV28	TRBJ1-4	CASSLPGLVGKLFF
TRBV15	TRBJ2-4	CATSERDYAKNIQYF
TRBV2	TRBJ1-1	CASRDRAPGTEAFF
TRBV7-9	TRBJ2-7	CASSLNTYEQYF
TRBV2	TRBJ2-1	CASSPKRSYNEQFF
TRBV6-5	TRBJ2-1	CASSSLGRGQFF
TRBV19	TRBJ2-7	CASSMGRSYEQYF
TRBV19	TRBJ1-4	CASMGGNRGANEKLFF
TRBV19	TRBJ2-3	CASRGTSTDTQYF
TRBV5-4	TRBJ2-7	CASSGGSYEQYF